Each of the 5 T cell receptor beta chains below was sequenced from the same sample in a study of T cells in Graves' hyperthyroidism and ophthalmopathy. TCR beta CDR3 regions were amplified from RNA transcripts. The HTBI primer set drove a first-round RT-PCR of the TCR CDR3. TCRdb reprocessed the multiplex PCR reads with MiXCR, giving one entry per CDR3 protein. The sample yields 600,000 to 800,000 distinct CDR3 sequences, around 40% seen once. Material for sequencing was blood. Source of these receptors: a woman aged 40 to 49 with Graves' hyperthyroidism.

Ten or more counts support this clonotype. V and J are TRBV20-1 and TRBJ1-2, with D maybe TRBD1 (6 bases). CDR3 length equals 13 residues. V lost 7 bases and J lost 7, with 19 bases in between. Germline-derived CDR1 and CDR2 are DFQATT and SNEGSKA (reference sequence). CDR3 loop: CSGLRTGSPGYTF. CDR3 nucleotide sequence: TGCAGTGGCCTCCGTACAGGGTCACCTGGCTACACCTTC.

J is TRBJ1-2 and V is TRBV23-1; D not resolved. TRBV23-1 is noted as an ORF with a role that remains uncertain. Trimming left V 5 bases short and J 9 bases short, with 13 bases between. The CDR3 runs to 12 residues. CDR3 nucleotides: TGCGCCAGCAGTACTCCAGCTATGCGCTACACCTTC. Encoded protein: CASSTPAMRYTF.

This chain joins TRBV4-3 and TRBJ1-2; D is undetermined. Germline V gene lookup returns CDR1 LGHNA and CDR2 YSLEER. V lost 0 bases, J lost 2 bases, and 13 bases lay in between. The CDR3 runs 16 residues. This CDR3 is CASSQDKQGPNYGYTF. In nucleotides, the CDR3 is TGCGCCAGCAGCCAAGATAAGCAAGGGCCCAACTATGGCTACACCTTC.

At least ten counts were recorded for this clonotype. The gene calls are TRBV20-1 and TRBJ1-2; D is unresolved. Deletions cut 6 bases from V and 3 bases from J, with 8 bases between. Germline values: CDR1 DFQATT, CDR2 SNEGSKA (reference sequence). CDR3 size: 11 residues. The DNA for the CDR3 is TGCAGTGCCCCAGATTACTATGGCTACACCTTC. This encodes CSAPDYYGYTF.

The V and J genes are TRBV14 and TRBJ1-1; D call uncertain. The germline V gene has CDR1 SGHDN and CDR2 FVKESK. V lost 1 base, J lost 1 base, and 7 bases lay in between. This CDR3 contains 14 residues. The CDR3: CASSQGRSNTEAFF. CDR3 nucleotides: TGTGCCAGCAGCCAAGGGAGGTCGAACACTGAAGCTTTCTTT.